This TCR beta chain came from a study of identical twins. TCRdb analysed the 5' RACE reads with MiXCR anew, one entry per CDR3 protein. This table has 200,000 to 250,000 distinct CDR3 sequences, about 7% appearing once. About this clonotype itself: What it binds is unknown.

General study results and limits: Abundant cord blood beta clonotypes carried fewer insertions; memory repertoires showed none.

Germline assignment: CDR1 SGHRS and CDR2 YFSETQ. Trimming took 6 bases from V and 7 from J; bases not matched to a gene: 13. The CDR3 runs to 16 residues. In addition, the sample was reused for a study of yellow fever vaccine responses in identical twins.

Input material: memory (CD45RO+) T cells sorted from blood. The receptor was derived from a woman aged 18-30 years in good health. The V gene is TRBV5-1, the J gene TRBJ2-1; 10 positions match TRBD2. The CDR3 protein is CASTLRGTSDINEQFF. Written as DNA, the CDR3 is TGCGCCAGCACGCTCCGGGGGACTAGCGACATTAATGAGCAGTTCTTC.